Below, 25 T cell receptor beta chains from the same sample are listed, as sequenced in a study of OX40 agonist ivuxolimab in advanced cancers. Measured with immunoSEQ multiplex PCR; TCRdb has only the in-frame clones, and not every one. The data show tens of thousands of clones, with approximately 83% seen just once and 0.7% held by the top ten. The sequencing used CD4+ or CD8+ T cells sorted from blood, collected in a trial of the OX40 agonist ivuxolimab. These TCRs come from an adult with an advanced solid tumor such as melanoma, head and neck, liver or kidney cancer.

This chain uses TRBV10-3 with TRBJ2-3; 7 nucleotides agree with TRBD2. CDR1 is ENHRY and CDR2 is SYGVKD in the germline V gene. This CDR3 has 14 amino acids. Trimming took 6 bases from V and 5 from J; bases not matched to a gene: 8. The CDR3 DNA sequence: TGTGCCATCAGGAGGGAGGGCCCGCAAGATACGCAGTATTTT. Protein sequence: CAIRREGPQDTQYF.

The genes are TRBV30 and TRBJ2-1; 10 bases map to TRBD1. The germline V gene encodes CDR1 GTSNPN and CDR2 SVGIG (reference sequence). Losses at the gene ends were 7 bases for V and 1 base for J; bases not matched to a gene: 4. This CDR3 has 14 amino acids. CDR3 nucleotide sequence: TGTGCCTCCCGGACAGGGGGGTCCTACAATGAGCAGTTCTTC. Encoded protein: CASRTGGSYNEQFF.

The V call is TRBV7-2, the J call TRBJ1-5, with D unclear. The CDR3 has 14 residues. Germline-derived CDR1 and CDR2 are SGHTA and FQGNSA. Deletions cut 1 base from V and 6 bases from J, with 10 bases between. This chain's CDR3 is CASSLGLLVQPQHF. The CDR3 DNA follows: TGTGCCAGCAGCTTAGGACTCTTGGTTCAGCCCCAGCATTTT.

The chain links TRBV6-6 to TRBJ2-6; the D is unclear. The CDR3 totals 15 residues. CDR1 and CDR2 (germline): MNHNY, SVGAGI (reference sequence). Trimming took off 4 bases at V and 0 bases at J, with 7 bases between the two ends. The CDR3 DNA follows: TGTGCCAGCAGTTCCGCAAACTCTGGGGCCAACGTCCTGACTTTC. Translated, it gives CASSSANSGANVLTF.

Only one count was recorded for this clone. The chain couples TRBV2 to TRBJ2-5; 10 nucleotides match TRBD1. V lost 6 bases, J lost 5 bases, and 6 bases stayed unmatched. CDR1 and CDR2 from the germline V gene are SNHLY and FYNNEI. The CDR3 is 14 residues long. Written as DNA, the CDR3 is TGTGCCAGCAGACGAGACAGGGGGCGGGAGACCCAGTACTTC. Amino acid sequence: CASRRDRGRETQYF.

The rearrangement joins TRBV7-9 to TRBJ2-7, with 10 positions matching TRBD1. Germline CDR1 is SEHNR and CDR2 is FQNEAQ (reference sequence). The CDR3 is 16 amino acids. The junction had 11 bases not matched to a gene; V was cut back by 4 bases and J by 5 bases. The CDR3 bases are TGTGCCAGCAGCTCGGGACAGGGGAAATCTGGTGACGAGCAGTACTTC. Translating it yields CASSSGQGKSGDEQYF.

The chain carries TRBV5-1 and TRBJ2-6; maybe TRBD1 (6 bases). Trimming shortened V by 2 bases and J by 0 bases, and 12 bases separated the two germline ends. Germline-derived CDR1 and CDR2 are SGHRS and YFSETQ. The CDR3 covers 17 residues. The CDR3 sequence is CASSLAGVASGANVLTF. CDR3 nucleotide sequence: TGCGCCAGCAGCTTAGCAGGGGTCGCCTCTGGGGCCAACGTCCTGACTTTC.

The gene calls are TRBV5-1 and TRBJ1-1, with D perhaps TRBD1 (5 bases). V was trimmed by 5 bases and J by 4 bases, leaving 21 bases between them. CDR1 SGHRS and CDR2 YFSETQ come from the germline V gene. The CDR3 contains 16 residues. The chain's CDR3 is CASRATSQGVGTEAFF. The CDR3 region has the DNA TGCGCCAGCAGGGCGACATCCCAGGGTGTTGGCACTGAAGCTTTCTTT.

V and J are TRBV19 and TRBJ2-1; D gene unclear. This CDR3 contains 15 residues. The V and J ends lost 4 bases and 0 bases respectively, with 10 bases between them. CDR1 and CDR2 from the germline V gene are LNHDA and SQIVND (reference sequence). The CDR3 DNA is TGTGCCAGTAGTACTGCTGTTACCTCCTACAATGAGCAGTTCTTC. This encodes CASSTAVTSYNEQFF.

This clone was picked up one time. The rearrangement uses TRBV27 and TRBJ2-5, with 8 positions matching TRBD1. CDR3 length equals 14 residues. Germline V gene data show CDR1 as MNHEY and CDR2 as SMNVEV (reference sequence). V lost 7 bases, J lost 4 bases, and 8 bases stayed unmatched. The CDR3 bases are TGTGCCAGCACCCCAGGGGGCGGGGTAGAGACCCAGTACTTC. This encodes CASTPGGGVETQYF.

This sequence joins TRBV9 and TRBJ2-7, with 10 bases fitting TRBD2. V gave up 0 bases and J gave up 6 bases; unmatched junction bases: 0. Germline V lookup: CDR1 SGDLS, CDR2 YYNGEE. The CDR3 is 13 residues long. The chain's CDR3 is CASSVGLAGEQYF. The CDR3 DNA follows: TGTGCCAGCAGCGTAGGACTAGCGGGCGAGCAGTACTTC.

The J gene is TRBJ1-2, the V gene TRBV7-8; D unclear. CDR3 length equals 14 residues. V lost 1 base and J lost 2, with 8 bases in between. Germline loops: CDR1 SGHVS, CDR2 FQNEAQ. The CDR3 loop is CASSLGGLNYGYTF. In DNA form, the CDR3 reads TGTGCCAGCAGCTTAGGAGGCCTGAACTATGGCTACACCTTC.

The chain is built from TRBV6-4 and TRBJ2-3; D might be TRBD1 (5 bases). Looked up from germline, CDR1 is MRHNA and CDR2 is SNTAGT. Trimming took off 6 bases at V and 1 base at J, with 17 bases between the two ends. The CDR3 extends over 16 amino acids. CDR3 amino acids: CASSAVGLGGTDTQYF. CDR3 nucleotides: TGTGCCAGCAGCGCCGTGGGGCTAGGGGGCACAGATACGCAGTATTTT.

CDR3 protein: CASSVGIRMAGSYNEQFF. The CDR3 DNA follows: TGTGCCAGCAGCGTAGGCATTAGGATGGCGGGCTCCTACAATGAGCAGTTCTTC. This chain links TRBV9 with TRBJ2-1; TRBD2 is a possible D gene (5 bases). CDR1 is SGDLS and CDR2 is YYNGEE in the germline V gene. This CDR3 spans 18 amino acids. V lost 0 bases and J 0 bases, leaving 16 bases between the germline ends.

The genes are TRBV2 and TRBJ1-2; D ambiguous. This CDR3 is 14 amino acids long. The V end lost 6 bases, the J end lost 5 bases, and 16 bases lay between the germline ends. Germline CDR1 SNHLY, CDR2 FYNNEI. The CDR3 region has the DNA TGTGCCAGCAGCCCAACCTCATATCTTTATGGCTACACCTTC. Its translation is CASSPTSYLYGYTF.

The chain employs TRBV6-5 and TRBJ2-7; D gene unclear. Germline V lookup: CDR1 MNHEY, CDR2 SVGAGI. CDR3 length: 11 amino acids. V was clipped by 7 bases and J by 7 bases, with 11 bases between them. CDR3 DNA: TGTGCCAGCACTTTACCTGAAGAGCAGTACTTC. Translated: CASTLPEEQYF.

The chain combines TRBV5-1 with TRBJ1-4; D might be TRBD1 (5 bases). Per the germline V gene, CDR1 is SGHRS and CDR2 is YFSETQ. V was trimmed by 1 base and J by 6 bases, leaving 10 bases between them. CDR3 length: 14 amino acids. The CDR3 DNA reads as TGCGCCAGCAGCTTGTGGGGGTATGATGAAAAACTGTTTTTT. It yields the protein CASSLWGYDEKLFF.

This clone appeared once. The CDR3 reads CASSKLAQGAYNEQFF. DNA for the CDR3: TGTGCCAGCAGTAAGCTAGCGCAAGGTGCCTACAATGAGCAGTTCTTC. The chain is built from TRBV6-6 and TRBJ2-1; TRBD2 is a possible D gene (6 bases). V gave up 5 bases and J gave up 2 bases, with 16 bases separating them. CDR1 MNHNY and CDR2 SVGAGI come from the germline V gene (reference sequence). The CDR3 runs 16 residues.

Comments on this clone: This sample also contains other DNA sequences that code for the same CDR3. V and J are TRBV18 and TRBJ2-6, with D unclear. Germline lookup yields CDR1 KGHSH and CDR2 LQKENI. This CDR3 has 14 residues. V dropped 3 bases and J dropped 1 base, with 4 bases sitting between them. CDR3 coding DNA: TGTGCCAGCTCACCGGGTTCTGGGGCCAACGTCCTGACTTTC. Translating it yields CASSPGSGANVLTF.

This clone was detected once. The V and J genes are TRBV6-6 and TRBJ1-5; D is possibly TRBD1 (5 bases). V was pared by 6 bases and J by 7 bases, with 16 bases between. The germline CDR1 and CDR2 sequences are MNHNY and SVGAGI (reference sequence). The CDR3 covers 14 residues. CDR3 protein: CASSGGRERQPQHF. The CDR3 nucleotides are TGTGCCAGCAGCGGGGGTAGGGAGAGACAGCCCCAGCATTTT.

The chain recombines TRBV5-1 with TRBJ2-7; 11 bases align to TRBD2. The CDR3 is 16 amino acids. Germline CDR1 reads SGHRS; CDR2 reads YFSETQ. Trimming cost V 0 bases and J 5 bases; bases outside gene matches: 7. The CDR3 DNA sequence: TGCGCCAGCAGCTTGGCCGCACTAGCGGGAGTCAACGAGCAGTACTTC. Translation: CASSLAALAGVNEQYF.

V gene TRBV28 combines with J gene TRBJ1-2, with 8 bases identical to TRBD1. The CDR3 spans 12 residues. V shed 5 bases, J shed 8 bases, and the junction held 4 bases outside the gene matches. Germline V gene data show CDR1 as MDHEN and CDR2 as SYDVKM. The CDR3, as DNA: TGTGCCAGCAGTCGACAGGGGCAGGGCTACACCTTC. Encoded protein: CASSRQGQGYTF.

The genes are TRBV6-5 and TRBJ2-7; maybe TRBD1 (6 bases). V lost 6 bases to trimming and J lost 5 bases, with 17 bases between them. This CDR3 has 14 residues. Germline V lookup: CDR1 MNHEY, CDR2 SVGAGI. CDR3 loop: CASSPGHPRDEQYF. As DNA, the CDR3 is TGTGCCAGCAGCCCGGGACACCCACGGGACGAGCAGTACTTC.

This sequence joins TRBV4-2 and TRBJ2-7, with 12 bases identical to TRBD2. The CDR3 contains 18 residues. V lost 2 bases and J lost 1; bases outside the gene matches: 9. Germline V gives CDR1 LGHNA, CDR2 YNFKEQ. CDR3 sequence reads: CASSQSSGLAGLSYEQYF. As DNA, the CDR3 is TGTGCCAGCAGCCAATCCTCTGGACTAGCGGGGCTGTCCTACGAGCAGTACTTC.

The V call is TRBV19, the J call TRBJ2-1; D not resolved. Trimming removed 5 bases from V and 4 bases from J, with 15 bases in between. The CDR3 is 15 residues long. Germline V gene sequence: CDR1 LNHDA, CDR2 SQIVND (reference sequence). CDR3: CASSPPGWTYNEQFF. The CDR3 DNA reads TGTGCCAGTAGTCCTCCCGGGTGGACGTACAATGAGCAGTTCTTC.